The clone carrying this T cell receptor beta chain appeared many times. The antigen is undetermined. The data stem from a study of T-cell memory formation after mild COVID-19. Whole-study results and caveats: Later expanders leaned CD4+, whereas clones that contracted between day 15 and 85 were balanced CD4/CD8. Pre-infection memory held some responding clones, suggesting pre-existing cross-reactive T cells responded.

The CDR3 runs to 13 residues. V lost 4 bases, J lost 14 bases, and 9 bases stayed unmatched. Germline CDR1 is KGHDR and CDR2 is SFDVKD. 5'RACE primed from the constant segment yielded TCR alpha and TCR beta cDNA libraries bearing sample barcodes and UMIs. TCRdb fed the 5' RACE reads into MiXCR, producing one record per CDR3 protein. Of some 600,000 distinct CDR3 sequences in the sample, approximately 15% were seen once. This chain connects TRBV24-1 to TRBJ2-1, with TRBD2 matching over 8 bases. This sequence originates from an adult woman who had mild COVID-19 (a few samples of this study predate the infection). Cell type and time point are not known. Material: PBMCs or a T cell subset sorted from them (not recorded which). As DNA, the CDR3 is TGTGCCACCAGTGAGGGTCCCCGGGGACTAGAGTTCTTC. Protein sequence: CATSEGPRGLEFF.